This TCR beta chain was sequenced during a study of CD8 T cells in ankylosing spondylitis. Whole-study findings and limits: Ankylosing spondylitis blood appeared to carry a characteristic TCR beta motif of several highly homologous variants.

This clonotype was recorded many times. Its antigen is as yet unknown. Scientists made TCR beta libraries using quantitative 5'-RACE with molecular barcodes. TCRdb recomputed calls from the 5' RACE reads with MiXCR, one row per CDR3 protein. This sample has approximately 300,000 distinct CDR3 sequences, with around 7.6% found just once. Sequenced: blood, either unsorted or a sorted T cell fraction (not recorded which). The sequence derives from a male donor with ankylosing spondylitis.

The CDR3 DNA sequence: TGTGCCAGCACCCTTCCAGGGGGGTCTCAGCCCCAGCATTTT. Protein sequence: CASTLPGGSQPQHF. This chain connects TRBV6-1 to TRBJ1-5; 7 bases are a match to TRBD1. The ends lost 7 bases at V and 6 bases at J; junction bases unmatched: 9. The CDR3 contains 14 residues. The V gene's germline CDR1 is MNHNS and CDR2 SASEGT.